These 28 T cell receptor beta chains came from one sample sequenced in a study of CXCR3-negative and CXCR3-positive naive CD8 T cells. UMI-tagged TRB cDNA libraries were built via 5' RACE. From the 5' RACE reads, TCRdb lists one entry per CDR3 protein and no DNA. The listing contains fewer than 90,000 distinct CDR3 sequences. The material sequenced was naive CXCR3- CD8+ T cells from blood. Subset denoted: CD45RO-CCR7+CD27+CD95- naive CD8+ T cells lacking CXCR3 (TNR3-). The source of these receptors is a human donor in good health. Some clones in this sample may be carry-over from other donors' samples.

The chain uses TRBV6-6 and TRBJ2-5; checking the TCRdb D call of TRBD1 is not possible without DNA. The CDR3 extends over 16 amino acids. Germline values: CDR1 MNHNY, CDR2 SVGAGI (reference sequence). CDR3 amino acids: CASSDRQGAGQETQYF.

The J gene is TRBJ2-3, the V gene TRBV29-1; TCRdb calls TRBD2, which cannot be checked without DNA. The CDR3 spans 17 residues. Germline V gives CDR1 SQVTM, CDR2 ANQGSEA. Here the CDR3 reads CSVEDRSLAEVSDTQYF.

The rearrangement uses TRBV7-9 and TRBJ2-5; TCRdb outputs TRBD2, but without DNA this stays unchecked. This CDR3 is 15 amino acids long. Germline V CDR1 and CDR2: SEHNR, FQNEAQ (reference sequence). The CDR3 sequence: CASSSGLAGQETQYF. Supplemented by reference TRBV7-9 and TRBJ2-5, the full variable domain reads DTGVSQNPRHKITKRGQNVTFRCDPISEHNRLYWYRQTLGQGPEFLTYFQNEAQLEKSRLLSDRFSAERPKGSFSTLEIQRTEQGDSAMYLCASSSGLAGQETQYFGPGTRLLVL.

The CDR3 protein is CASSERQGSYEQYF. This sequence joins TRBV4-3 and TRBJ2-7. This CDR3 contains 14 residues. Germline CDR1 and CDR2: LGHNA and YSLEER.

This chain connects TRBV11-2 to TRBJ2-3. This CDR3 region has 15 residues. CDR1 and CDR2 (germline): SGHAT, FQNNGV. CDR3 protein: CASSWTSGGTDTQYF.

The CDR3 sequence is CASSFDDRPSEQYF. This chain joins TRBV28 and TRBJ2-7; TCRdb outputs TRBD1, but without DNA this stays unchecked. The CDR3 is made up of 14 amino acids. Per the germline V gene, CDR1 is MDHEN and CDR2 is SYDVKM.

CDR3: CASSLSGNSNQPQHF. The chain carries TRBV12-3 or TRBV12-4 and TRBJ1-5. This CDR3 region has 15 residues.

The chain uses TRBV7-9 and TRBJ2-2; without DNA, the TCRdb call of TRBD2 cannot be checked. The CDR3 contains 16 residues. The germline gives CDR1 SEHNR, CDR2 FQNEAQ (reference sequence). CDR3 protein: CASRDAGTAEHRELFF.

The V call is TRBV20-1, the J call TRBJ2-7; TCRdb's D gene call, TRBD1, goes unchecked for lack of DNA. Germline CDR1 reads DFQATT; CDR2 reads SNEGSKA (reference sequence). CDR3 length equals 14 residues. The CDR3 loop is CSARERGHSYEQYF.

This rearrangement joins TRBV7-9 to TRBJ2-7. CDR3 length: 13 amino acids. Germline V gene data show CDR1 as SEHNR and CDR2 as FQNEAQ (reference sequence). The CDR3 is CASSELNRYEQYF.

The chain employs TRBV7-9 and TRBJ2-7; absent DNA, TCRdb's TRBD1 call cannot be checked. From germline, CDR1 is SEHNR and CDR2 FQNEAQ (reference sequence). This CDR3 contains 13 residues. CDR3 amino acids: CASTSPGRREQYF.

The CDR3 loop reads CASSQDELGNTIYF. The chain joins TRBV4-1 to TRBJ1-3. Germline V gene data show CDR1 as MGHRA and CDR2 as YSYEKL. This CDR3 has 14 amino acids.

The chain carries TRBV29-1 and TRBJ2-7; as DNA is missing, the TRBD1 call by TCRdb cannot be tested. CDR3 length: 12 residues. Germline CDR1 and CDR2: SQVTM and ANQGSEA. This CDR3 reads CSVEGQGSEQYF.

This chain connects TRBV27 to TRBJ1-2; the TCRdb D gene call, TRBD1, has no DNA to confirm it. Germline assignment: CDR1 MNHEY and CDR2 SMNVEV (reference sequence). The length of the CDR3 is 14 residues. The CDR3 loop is CASGDRGLIYGYTF.

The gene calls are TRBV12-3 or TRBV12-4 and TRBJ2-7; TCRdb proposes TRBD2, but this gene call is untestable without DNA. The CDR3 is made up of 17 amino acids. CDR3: CASSPLPDVGQVPEQYF.

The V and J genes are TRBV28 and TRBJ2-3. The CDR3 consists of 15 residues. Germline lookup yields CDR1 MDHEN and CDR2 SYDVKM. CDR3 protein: CASSFVGTSTDTQYF.

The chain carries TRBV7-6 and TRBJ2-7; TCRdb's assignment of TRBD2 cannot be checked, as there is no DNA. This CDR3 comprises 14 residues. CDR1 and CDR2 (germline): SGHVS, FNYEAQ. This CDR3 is CASSLARAKYEQYF.

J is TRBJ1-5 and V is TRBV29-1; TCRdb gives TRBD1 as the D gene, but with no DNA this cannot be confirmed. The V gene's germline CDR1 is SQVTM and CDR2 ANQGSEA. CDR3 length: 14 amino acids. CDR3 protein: CSVLDRASNQPQHF.

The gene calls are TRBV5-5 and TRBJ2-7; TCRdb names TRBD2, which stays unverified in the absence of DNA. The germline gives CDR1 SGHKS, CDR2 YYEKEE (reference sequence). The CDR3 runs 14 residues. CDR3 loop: CASSPRDYNYEQYF.

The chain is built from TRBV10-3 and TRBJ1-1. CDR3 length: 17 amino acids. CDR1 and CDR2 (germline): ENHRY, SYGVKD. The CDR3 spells CAISDRASTTMNTEAFF.

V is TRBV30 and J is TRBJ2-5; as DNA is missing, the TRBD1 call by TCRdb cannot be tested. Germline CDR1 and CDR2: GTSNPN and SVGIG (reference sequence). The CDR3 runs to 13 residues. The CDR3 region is CAWSGTGSETQYF.

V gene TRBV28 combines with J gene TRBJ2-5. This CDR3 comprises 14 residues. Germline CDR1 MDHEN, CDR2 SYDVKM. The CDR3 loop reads CASSFPTNQETQYF. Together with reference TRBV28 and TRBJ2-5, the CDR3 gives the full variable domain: DVKVTQSSRYLVKRTGEKVFLECVQDMDHENMFWYRQDPGLGLRLIYFSYDVKMKEKGDIPEGYSVSREKKERFSLILESASTNQTSMYLCASSFPTNQETQYFGPGTRLLVL.

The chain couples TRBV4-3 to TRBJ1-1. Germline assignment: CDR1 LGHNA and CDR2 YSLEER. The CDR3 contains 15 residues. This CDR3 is CASSQYLGLNTEAFF.

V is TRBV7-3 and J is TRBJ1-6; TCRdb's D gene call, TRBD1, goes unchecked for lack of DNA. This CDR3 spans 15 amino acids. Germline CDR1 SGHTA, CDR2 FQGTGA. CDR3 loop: CASSATGGAGSPLHF.

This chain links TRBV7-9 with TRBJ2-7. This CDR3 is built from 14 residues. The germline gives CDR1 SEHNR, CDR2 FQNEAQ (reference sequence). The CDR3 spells CASRSAGGSYEQYF.

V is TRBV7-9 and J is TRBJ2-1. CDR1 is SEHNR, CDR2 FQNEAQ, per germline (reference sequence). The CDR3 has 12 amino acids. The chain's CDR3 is CASSRTNNEQFF. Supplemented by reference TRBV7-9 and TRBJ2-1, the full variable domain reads DTGVSQNPRHKITKRGQNVTFRCDPISEHNRLYWYRQTLGQGPEFLTYFQNEAQLEKSRLLSDRFSAERPKGSFSTLEIQRTEQGDSAMYLCASSRTNNEQFFGPGTRLTVL.

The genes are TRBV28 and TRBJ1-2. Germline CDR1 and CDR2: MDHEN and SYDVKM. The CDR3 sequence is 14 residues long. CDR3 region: CASSPPPRSYGYTF.

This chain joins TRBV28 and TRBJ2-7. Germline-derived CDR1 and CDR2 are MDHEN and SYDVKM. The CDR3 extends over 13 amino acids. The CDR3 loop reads CASSLAGSYEQYF.